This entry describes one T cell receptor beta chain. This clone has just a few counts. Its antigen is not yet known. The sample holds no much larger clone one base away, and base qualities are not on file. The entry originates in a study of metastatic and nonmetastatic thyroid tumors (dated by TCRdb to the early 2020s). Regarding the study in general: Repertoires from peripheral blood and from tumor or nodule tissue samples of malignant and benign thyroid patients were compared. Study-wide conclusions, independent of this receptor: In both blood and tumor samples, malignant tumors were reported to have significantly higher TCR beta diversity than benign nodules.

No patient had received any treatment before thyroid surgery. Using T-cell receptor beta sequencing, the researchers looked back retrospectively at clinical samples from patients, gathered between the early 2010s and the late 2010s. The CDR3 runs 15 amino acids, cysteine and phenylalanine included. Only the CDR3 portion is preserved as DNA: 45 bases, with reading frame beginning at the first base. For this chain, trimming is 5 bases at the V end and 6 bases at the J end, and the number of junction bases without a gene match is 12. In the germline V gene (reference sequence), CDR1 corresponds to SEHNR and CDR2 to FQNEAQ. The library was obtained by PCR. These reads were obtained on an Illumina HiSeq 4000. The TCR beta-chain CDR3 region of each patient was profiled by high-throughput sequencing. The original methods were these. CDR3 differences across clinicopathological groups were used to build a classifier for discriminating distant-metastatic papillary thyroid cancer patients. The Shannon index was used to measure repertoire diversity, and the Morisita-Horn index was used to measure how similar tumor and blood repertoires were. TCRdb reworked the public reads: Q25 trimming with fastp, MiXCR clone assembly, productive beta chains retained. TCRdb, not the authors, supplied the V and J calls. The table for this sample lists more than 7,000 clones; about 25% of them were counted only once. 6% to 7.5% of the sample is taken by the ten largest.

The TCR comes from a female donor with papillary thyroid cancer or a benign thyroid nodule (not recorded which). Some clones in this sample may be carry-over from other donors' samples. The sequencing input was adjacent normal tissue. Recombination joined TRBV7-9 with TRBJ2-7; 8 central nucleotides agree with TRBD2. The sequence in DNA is TGTGCCAGCAGCGTGCTAGCGGGCCAGACCGTCGAGCAGTACTTC. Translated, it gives CASSVLAGQTVEQYF.